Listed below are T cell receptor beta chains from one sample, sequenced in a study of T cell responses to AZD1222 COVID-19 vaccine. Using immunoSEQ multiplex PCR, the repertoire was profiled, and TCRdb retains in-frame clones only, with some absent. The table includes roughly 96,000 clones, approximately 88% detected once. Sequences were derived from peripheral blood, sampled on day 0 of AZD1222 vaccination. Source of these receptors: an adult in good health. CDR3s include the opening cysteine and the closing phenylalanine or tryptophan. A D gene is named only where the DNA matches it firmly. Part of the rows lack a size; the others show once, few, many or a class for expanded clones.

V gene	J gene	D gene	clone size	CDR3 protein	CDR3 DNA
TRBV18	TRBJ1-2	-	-	CASSPGTEGYTF	TGTGCCAGCTCACCAGGGACGGAGGGCTACACCTTC
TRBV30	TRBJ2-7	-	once	CAWSVGLALQYF	TGTGCCTGGAGTGTAGGGCTAGCTCTGCAGTACTTC
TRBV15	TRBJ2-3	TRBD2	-	CATSRLAGGSTDTQYF	TGTGCCACCAGCCGCTTAGCGGGAGGCAGCACAGATACGCAGTATTTT
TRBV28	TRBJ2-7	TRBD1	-	CASSFPGQGVDFEQYF	TGTGCCAGCAGTTTTCCGGGACAGGGGGTCGATTTCGAGCAGTACTTC
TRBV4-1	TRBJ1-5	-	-	CASYTSNSNQPQHF	TGCGCCAGCTACACTAGTAATAGCAATCAGCCCCAGCATTTT
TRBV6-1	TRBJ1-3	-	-	CASSEEVEPSGNTIYF	TGTGCCAGCAGTGAAGAAGTAGAACCCTCTGGAAACACCATATATTTT
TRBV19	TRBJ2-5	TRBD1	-	CASSIGLITGGAETQYF	TGTGCCAGTAGTATAGGGTTAATAACAGGGGGCGCTGAGACCCAGTACTTC
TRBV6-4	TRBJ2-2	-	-	CASSWKGGTGELFF	TGTGCCAGCAGTTGGAAGGGCGGGACCGGGGAGCTGTTTTTT
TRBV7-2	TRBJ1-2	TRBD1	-	CASSDRVYGYTF	TGTGCCAGCAGTGACAGGGTTTATGGCTACACCTTC
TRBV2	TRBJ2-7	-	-	CASRKPDRNNEQYF	TGTGCCAGCAGGAAACCAGACAGGAATAACGAGCAGTACTTC
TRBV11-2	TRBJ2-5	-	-	CASSLGIESTETQYF	TGTGCCAGCAGCTTAGGGATAGAATCGACGGAGACCCAGTACTTC
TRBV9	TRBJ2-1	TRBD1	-	CASSRRQGAYNEQFF	TGTGCCAGCAGCCGCAGACAGGGGGCTTACAATGAGCAGTTCTTC
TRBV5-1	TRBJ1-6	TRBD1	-	CASSLAEGQGYSPLHF	TGCGCCAGCAGCTTGGCCGAGGGACAGGGTTATTCACCCCTCCACTTT
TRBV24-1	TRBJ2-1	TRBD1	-	CATSDSRDRVFF	TGTGCCACCAGTGATTCCCGGGACAGGGTATTCTTC
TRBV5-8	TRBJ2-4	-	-	CASSYSGWVAKNIQYF	TGTGCCAGCAGCTATAGCGGATGGGTAGCCAAAAACATTCAGTACTTC